Given below is one T cell receptor beta chain in context. The data were taken from a study of blood T cell repertoires in COVID-19. Produced via immunoSEQ multiplex PCR; TCRdb's table is partial and in-frame only. The repertoire holds roughly 190,000 clones, with less than 90% as singletons. There are 15 residues in the CDR3. Germline trimming cut 3 bases from V and 2 bases from J; bases unmatched to any gene: 3. Germline V CDR1 and CDR2: LGHNA, YNFKEQ. The chain combines TRBV4-2 with TRBJ2-7; 11 positions match TRBD2. The receptor comes from a woman aged 40-49 years with acute or convalescent COVID-19. Sequenced material: peripheral blood. The CDR3 loop reads CASSQGTSGAYEQYF. In nucleotides, the CDR3 is TGTGCCAGCAGCCAGGGGACTAGCGGCGCCTACGAGCAGTACTTC.